This T cell receptor beta chain was obtained from a study of T cell repertoires in cytomegalovirus infection (dated by TCRdb to the late 2010s). In terms of the full investigation: The HLA type of each donor mattered for the analysis, because public TCR beta signatures pointed to carriage of CMV infection along with the matching HLA type. On the study overall, not on this receptor specifically: The ex vivo response was dominated by HLA-C-restricted CMV-specific TCR beta clonotypes, which also provided the single most frequent clonotype in two of eight donors. Carriers of CMV infection plus the relevant HLA type were discriminated by the cumulative frequency of public TCR beta family members in the study cohort and in an independent roughly 350-donor cohort.

Sequencing was performed on an Illumina HiSeq 1500. Using fastp at Q25 and MiXCR, TCRdb reprocessed the public reads and kept productive beta chains. CDR3 protein sequences are deduplicated, and each keeps its most common genes and DNA. Here the sample has 150,000 to 200,000 distinct CDR3 sequences; roughly a fifth occur a single time. The ten largest clones add up to about 3% of the sample. This clonotype has a count of ten or more. The clone's antigen remains unknown. There are no base qualities to consult, and no much larger clone falls within one base. Trimming removed 2 bases from V and 3 bases from J; the gene matches leave 0 bases unexplained. As encoded in the germline V gene, CDR1 is SGDLS while CDR2 is YYNGEE. Counted from cysteine to phenylalanine, this CDR3 has 13 amino acids. Only the CDR3 part of the read is kept: 39 bases, read in frame from the first base.

Sequencing input: PBMCs. The clonotype comes from a human donor in good health (CMV status not recorded). Some clones in this sample may be carry-over from other donors' samples. The sequence is built from TRBV9 and TRBJ2-3; TRBD2 fits 7 bases in the junction. The CDR3 is CASSVGGTDTQYF. The nucleotide sequence reads as follows: TGTGCCAGCAGCGTGGGGGGGACAGATACGCAGTATTTT.